The entry below describes one T cell receptor (beta chain). MiXCR was run by TCRdb on the reads, yielding one entry per CDR3 protein. Here the sample spans about 100,000 distinct CDR3 sequences, 20% to 25% being singletons. Germline-derived CDR1 and CDR2 are MNHEY and SMNVEV (reference sequence). V lost 4 bases and J lost 2, with 8 bases in between. CDR3 size: 13 residues. The data are from a study of T cell repertoires in cytomegalovirus infection. Source material: CD8+ T cells from PBMCs. The sequence derives from a human donor in good health (CMV status not recorded). Some clones in this sample may be carry-over from other donors' samples. The chain couples TRBV27 to TRBJ1-1; no definite D call. Written as DNA, the CDR3 is TGTGCCAGCAGTTGGCAGTCTAACACTGAAGCTTTCTTT. This codes for CASSWQSNTEAFF.